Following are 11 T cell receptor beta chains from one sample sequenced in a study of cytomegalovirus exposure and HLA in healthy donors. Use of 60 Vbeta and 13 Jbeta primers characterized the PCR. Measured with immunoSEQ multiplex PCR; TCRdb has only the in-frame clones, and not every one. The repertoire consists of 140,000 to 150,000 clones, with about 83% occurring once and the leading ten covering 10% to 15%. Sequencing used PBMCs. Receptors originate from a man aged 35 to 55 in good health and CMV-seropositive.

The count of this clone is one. The CDR3 reads CASSASTKAAPHF. Written as DNA, the CDR3 is TGTGCCAGCAGCGCATCGACCAAGGCGGCCCCGCATTTT. The gene calls are TRBV7-9 and TRBJ1-5; D remains ambiguous. The CDR3 length is 13 residues. V lost 5 bases to trimming and J lost 15 bases, with 20 bases between them. Germline lookup yields CDR1 SEHNR and CDR2 FQNEAQ (reference sequence).

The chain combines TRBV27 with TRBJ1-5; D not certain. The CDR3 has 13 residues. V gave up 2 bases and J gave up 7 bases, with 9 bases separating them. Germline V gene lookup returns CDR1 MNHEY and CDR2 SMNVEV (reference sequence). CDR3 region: CASSLEGGQPQHF. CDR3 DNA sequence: TGTGCCAGCAGTTTAGAGGGAGGGCAGCCCCAGCATTTT.

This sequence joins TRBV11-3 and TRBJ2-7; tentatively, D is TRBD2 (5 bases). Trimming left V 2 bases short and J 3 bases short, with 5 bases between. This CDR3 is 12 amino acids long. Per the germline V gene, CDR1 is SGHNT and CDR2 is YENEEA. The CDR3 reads CASSLSGYEQYF. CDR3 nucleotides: TGTGCCAGCAGCTTAAGCGGCTACGAGCAGTACTTC.

For the CDR3, the DNA is TGTGCCACCAGCAGAGGCCTAGGGATGGGGGGGAATGAGCAGTTCTTC. It specifies CATSRGLGMGGNEQFF. V is TRBV15 and J is TRBJ2-1; 7 bases line up with TRBD2. The CDR3 length is 16 residues. Germline assignment: CDR1 LNHNV and CDR2 YYDKDF (reference sequence). V lost 1 base and J lost 7; bases outside the gene matches: 10. The full variable domain, its missing parts supplied by reference TRBV15 and TRBJ2-1, is DAMVIQNPRYQVTQFGKPVTLSCSQTLNHNVMYWYQQKSSQAPKLLFHYYDKDFNNEADTPDNFQSRRPNTSFCFLDIRSPGLGDTAMYLCATSRGLGMGGNEQFFGPGTRLTVL.

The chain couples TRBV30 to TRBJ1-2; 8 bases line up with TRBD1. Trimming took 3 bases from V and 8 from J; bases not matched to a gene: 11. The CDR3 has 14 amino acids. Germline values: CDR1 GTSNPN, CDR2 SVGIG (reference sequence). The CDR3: CAWRTPGQAAGYTF. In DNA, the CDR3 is TGTGCCTGGAGGACCCCGGGACAGGCCGCGGGCTACACCTTC.

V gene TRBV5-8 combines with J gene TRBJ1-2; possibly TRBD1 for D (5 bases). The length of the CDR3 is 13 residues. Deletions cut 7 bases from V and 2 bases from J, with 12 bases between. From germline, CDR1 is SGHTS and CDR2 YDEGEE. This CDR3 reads CASVDSYNYGYTF. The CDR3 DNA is TGTGCCAGCGTAGACAGCTACAACTATGGCTACACCTTC.

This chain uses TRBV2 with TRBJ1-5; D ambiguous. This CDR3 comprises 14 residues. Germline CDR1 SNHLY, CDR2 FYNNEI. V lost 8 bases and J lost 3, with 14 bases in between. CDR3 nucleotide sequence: TGTGCCAGCCGGGAGGCAGGCGTCAATCAGCCCCAGCATTTT. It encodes CASREAGVNQPQHF. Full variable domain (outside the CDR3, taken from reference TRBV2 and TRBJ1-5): EPEVTQTPSHQVTQMGQEVILRCVPISNHLYFYWYRQILGQKVEFLVSFYNNEISEKSEIFDDQFSVERPDGSNFTLKIRSTKLEDSAMYFCASREAGVNQPQHFGDGTRLSIL.

In DNA form, the CDR3 reads TGTGCCAGCAGCTCAGGGTACGGCTACACCTTC. It is translated as CASSSGYGYTF. V and J are TRBV7-2 and TRBJ1-2; the D gene is possibly TRBD1 (5 bases). The CDR3 contains 11 residues. Between the trimmed V and J ends, which lost 4 bases and 8 bases, there was a span of 8 bases. Per germline, CDR1 SGHTA and CDR2 FQGNSA.

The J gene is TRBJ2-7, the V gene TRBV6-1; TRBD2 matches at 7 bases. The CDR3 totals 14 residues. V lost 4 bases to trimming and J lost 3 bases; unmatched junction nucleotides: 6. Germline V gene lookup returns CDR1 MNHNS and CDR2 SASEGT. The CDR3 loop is CASSAGTMYYEQYF. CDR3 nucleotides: TGTGCCAGCAGTGCCGGGACTATGTACTACGAGCAGTACTTC.

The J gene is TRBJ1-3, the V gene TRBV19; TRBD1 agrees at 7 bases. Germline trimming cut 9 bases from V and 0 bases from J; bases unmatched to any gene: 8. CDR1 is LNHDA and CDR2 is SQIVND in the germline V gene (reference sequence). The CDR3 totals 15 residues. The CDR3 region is CASSGGTASGNTIYF. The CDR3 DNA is TGTGCCAGCTCCGGCGGGACAGCCTCTGGAAACACCATATATTTT. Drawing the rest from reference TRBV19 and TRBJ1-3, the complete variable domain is DGGITQSPKYLFRKEGQNVTLSCEQNLNHDAMYWYRQDPGQGLRLIYYSQIVNDFQKGDIAEGYSVSREKKESFPLTVTSAQKNPTAFYLCASSGGTASGNTIYFGEGSWLTVV.

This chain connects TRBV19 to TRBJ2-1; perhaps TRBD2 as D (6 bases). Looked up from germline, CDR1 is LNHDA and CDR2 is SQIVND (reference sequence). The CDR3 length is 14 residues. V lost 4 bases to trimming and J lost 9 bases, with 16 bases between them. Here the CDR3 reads CASSTGLPPPEQFF. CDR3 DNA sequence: TGTGCCAGTAGTACGGGACTCCCCCCTCCTGAGCAGTTCTTC.